The 21 T cell receptor beta chains below come from one sample, sequenced in a study of blood T cell repertoires in COVID-19. Libraries were prepared by immunoSEQ multiplex PCR; TCRdb keeps only in-frame clonotypes and omits some of them. There are more than 110,000 clones in the sample; around 83% occur only once, and less than 5% lies in the top ten. Input material: peripheral blood. These receptors came from a woman of 80 years or more with acute or convalescent COVID-19.

A word on this clone: The junction does not match germline at one end; this may be a read error. This rearrangement joins TRBV6-1 to TRBJ1-6, with no clear D. The CDR3 runs 11 residues. Germline assignment: CDR1 MNHNS and CDR2 SASEGT. The CDR3 protein is CASSEAGPHAF. CDR3 bases: TGTGCCAGCAGTGAAGCTGGGCCGCACGCCTTT.

The rearrangement uses TRBV28 and TRBJ1-1; D not certain. CDR1 MDHEN and CDR2 SYDVKM come from the germline V gene. V lost 2 bases and J 0 bases, leaving 10 bases between the germline ends. This CDR3 has 15 residues. This chain's CDR3 is CASSLPGSLNTEAFF. In DNA, the CDR3 is TGTGCCAGCAGTTTACCCGGGAGCTTGAACACTGAAGCTTTCTTT. Based on the CDR3 plus reference TRBV28 and TRBJ1-1, the full variable domain is DVKVTQSSRYLVKRTGEKVFLECVQDMDHENMFWYRQDPGLGLRLIYFSYDVKMKEKGDIPEGYSVSREKKERFSLILESASTNQTSMYLCASSLPGSLNTEAFFGQGTRLTVV.

CDR3 residues: CASSEAARLAGWEQFF. The CDR3 nucleotides are TGTGCCAGCAGTGAAGCTGCCCGACTAGCGGGATGGGAGCAGTTCTTC. The chain combines TRBV2 with TRBJ2-1, with 11 nucleotides matching TRBD2. This CDR3 has 16 amino acids. The junction had 8 bases not matched to a gene; V was cut back by 0 bases and J by 10 bases. Germline lookup yields CDR1 SNHLY and CDR2 FYNNEI.

The chain links TRBV2 to TRBJ2-3; 11 bases map to TRBD2. This CDR3 spans 15 amino acids. Looked up from germline, CDR1 is SNHLY and CDR2 is FYNNEI. Trimming removed 6 bases from V and 5 bases from J; junction bases left unmatched: 7. The CDR3 DNA is TGTGCCAGCAGCATACTAGCGGGGGTGTTAGATACGCAGTATTTT. Translation: CASSILAGVLDTQYF.

The chain links TRBV11-2 to TRBJ2-7; D unclear. Germline loops: CDR1 SGHAT, CDR2 FQNNGV. Trimming removed 5 bases from V and 6 bases from J, with 17 bases in between. This CDR3 has 14 amino acids. The DNA for the CDR3 is TGTGCCAGCAGCCCCCCCCCTAGTTCCAGCGAGCAGTACTTC. Its protein product is CASSPPPSSSEQYF.

J is TRBJ2-3 and V is TRBV5-1, with TRBD2 identical over 11 bases. Trimming cost V 3 bases and J 4 bases; bases outside gene matches: 16. The CDR3 is 19 residues long. Germline CDR1 reads SGHRS; CDR2 reads YFSETQ. The CDR3 spells CASSSRISLAGGVADTQYF. The DNA for the CDR3 is TGCGCCAGCAGCTCAAGGATATCCTTAGCGGGGGGGGTCGCAGATACGCAGTATTTT.

The chain couples TRBV4-2 to TRBJ2-7; D gene unclear. This CDR3 has 14 residues. Germline assignment: CDR1 LGHNA and CDR2 YNFKEQ. V dropped 1 base and J dropped 0 bases, with 7 bases sitting between them. The DNA for the CDR3 is TGTGCCAGCAGCCAAGGAGCAAACTCCTACGAGCAGTACTTC. This encodes CASSQGANSYEQYF.

The rearrangement joins TRBV14 to TRBJ2-1, with 9 bases matching TRBD2. Germline V gives CDR1 SGHDN, CDR2 FVKESK. Trimming removed 3 bases from V and 12 bases from J; junction bases left unmatched: 6. This CDR3 region has 13 residues. CDR3 residues: CASSQTRLAVQFF. CDR3 nucleotide sequence: TGTGCCAGCAGCCAGACTAGACTAGCGGTGCAGTTCTTC.

The genes are TRBV28 and TRBJ1-2; a weak D match, TRBD1 (6 bases). CDR1 MDHEN and CDR2 SYDVKM come from the germline V gene. The CDR3 spans 16 residues. Trimming left V 3 bases short and J 3 bases short, with 17 bases between. The CDR3 DNA follows: TGTGCCAGCAGTTTGGGGGGGAGTACAGGGTACTATGGCTACACCTTC. This sequence encodes CASSLGGSTGYYGYTF.

This chain links TRBV28 with TRBJ1-2; 8 positions agree with TRBD1. Germline CDR1 and CDR2: MDHEN and SYDVKM. The trim removed 3 bases at V and 6 bases at J, leaving 6 bases unmatched. The CDR3 spans 14 residues. CDR3 coding DNA: TGTGCCAGCAGTTTGGGACAGGCCTGGGATGGCTACACCTTC. Translation gives CASSLGQAWDGYTF.

The chain joins TRBV5-1 to TRBJ2-1, with TRBD2 as a possible D gene (6 bases). Trimming removed 0 bases from V and 1 base from J, with 11 bases in between. The CDR3 is 16 residues long. Germline V gene lookup returns CDR1 SGHRS and CDR2 YFSETQ. CDR3 loop: CASSLAGTPSYNEQFF. The DNA of the CDR3 is TGCGCCAGCAGCTTGGCCGGGACTCCATCCTACAATGAGCAGTTCTTC. The full variable domain, with the rest looked up from reference TRBV5-1 and TRBJ2-1, is KAGVTQTPRYLIKTRGQQVTLSCSPISGHRSVSWYQQTPGQGLQFLFEYFSETQRNKGNFPGRFSGRQFSNSRSEMNVSTLELGDSALYLCASSLAGTPSYNEQFFGPGTRLTVL.

Here the CDR3 DNA reads TGTGCCAGCAGCTCGGTACTAGCGTACCAAGAGACCCAGTACTTC. Its translation: CASSSVLAYQETQYF. The chain combines TRBV11-2 with TRBJ2-5; 7 nucleotides agree with TRBD2. The CDR3 totals 15 residues. CDR1 and CDR2 from the germline V gene are SGHAT and FQNNGV. Germline trimming cut 4 bases from V and 0 bases from J; bases unmatched to any gene: 5.

This chain uses TRBV5-1 with TRBJ2-3; tentative D call: TRBD2 (6 bases). This CDR3 comprises 14 residues. The germline V gene encodes CDR1 SGHRS and CDR2 YFSETQ. Trimming cost V 4 bases and J 3 bases, with 12 bases left between them. The CDR3 region has the DNA TGCGCCAGCAGCAAGTCCCGGGAGACAGATACGCAGTATTTT. Translating gives CASSKSRETDTQYF.

The chain uses TRBV28 and TRBJ2-5; weak D call: TRBD1 (6 bases). The CDR3 is 17 amino acids. The V and J ends lost 5 bases and 0 bases respectively, with 19 bases between them. Germline V lookup: CDR1 MDHEN, CDR2 SYDVKM. CDR3 protein: CASSPGQKFTYQETQYF. CDR3 sequence (DNA): TGTGCCAGCAGTCCAGGACAGAAGTTCACTTACCAAGAGACCCAGTACTTC. The full variable domain, completed using reference TRBV28 and TRBJ2-5, is DVKVTQSSRYLVKRTGEKVFLECVQDMDHENMFWYRQDPGLGLRLIYFSYDVKMKEKGDIPEGYSVSREKKERFSLILESASTNQTSMYLCASSPGQKFTYQETQYFGPGTRLLVL.

As DNA, the CDR3 is TGTGCCAGCAGCTTGAGACGGGAGGCCAATGAGCAGTTCTTC. This sequence encodes CASSLRREANEQFF. The chain couples TRBV5-4 to TRBJ2-1; 7 nucleotides agree with TRBD2. The germline CDR1 and CDR2 sequences are SGHNT and YYREEE (reference sequence). The CDR3 length is 14 residues. Losses at the gene ends were 1 base for V and 6 bases for J; bases not matched to a gene: 4.

The chain joins TRBV4-1 to TRBJ1-1, with D perhaps TRBD1 (6 bases). The CDR3 extends over 16 amino acids. Trimming took off 6 bases at V and 8 bases at J, with 25 bases between the two ends. Germline CDR1 reads MGHRA; CDR2 reads YSYEKL. The CDR3 DNA is TGCGCCAGCAGTCTCGAACCACAGGGCAGAATAAAAGAAGCTTTCTTT. Translating it yields CASSLEPQGRIKEAFF.

The chain carries TRBV28 and TRBJ2-1; D is perhaps TRBD1 (6 bases). The CDR3 has 15 residues. Germline V gene sequence: CDR1 MDHEN, CDR2 SYDVKM. Trimming stripped 6 bases from V and 2 bases from J, with 14 bases between. The CDR3 region has the DNA TGTGCCAGCAGGCCTGTGGACAGACCCTACAATGAGCAGTTCTTC. It encodes CASRPVDRPYNEQFF. Full variable domain (outside the CDR3, taken from reference TRBV28 and TRBJ2-1): DVKVTQSSRYLVKRTGEKVFLECVQDMDHENMFWYRQDPGLGLRLIYFSYDVKMKEKGDIPEGYSVSREKKERFSLILESASTNQTSMYLCASRPVDRPYNEQFFGPGTRLTVL.

The rearrangement uses TRBV3-1 (or the pseudogene TRBV3-2) and TRBJ2-5; D unclear. The V gene lost 6 bases and the J gene lost 5 bases, with 7 bases spanning the gap. The CDR3 contains 11 residues. In germline, CDR1 is LGHDT, CDR2 YNNKEL (reference sequence). The CDR3 sequence: CASSYGETQYF. The CDR3, as DNA: TGTGCCAGCAGTTACGGGGAGACCCAGTACTTC.

The gene calls are TRBV24-1 and TRBJ1-1; a possible D gene is TRBD1 (5 bases). Germline CDR1 KGHDR, CDR2 SFDVKD. The V and J ends lost 9 bases and 2 bases respectively, with 12 bases between them. CDR3 length: 13 residues. The CDR3 loop reads CATRQKFNTEAFF. CDR3 bases: TGTGCCACCCGACAGAAGTTCAACACTGAAGCTTTCTTT.

The chain is built from TRBV4-2 and TRBJ1-4; possible D gene TRBD1, 5 bases. The CDR3 spans 15 residues. V lost 2 bases, J lost 7 bases, and 14 bases lay in between. From germline, CDR1 is LGHNA and CDR2 YNFKEQ. CDR3 in amino acids: CASSQRGRRGEKLFF. CDR3 coding DNA: TGTGCCAGCAGCCAACGGGGACGGAGGGGTGAAAAACTGTTTTTT.

This clone appeared a single time. J is TRBJ2-2 and V is TRBV7-2, with 8 bases that match TRBD2. This CDR3 contains 16 residues. Germline V gene data show CDR1 as SGHTA and CDR2 as FQGNSA. V was pared by 0 bases and J by 1 base, with 1 base of the junction left unmatched. In nucleotides, the CDR3 is TGTGCCAGCAGCTTAGCCAGCGGGAGGAACACCGGGGAGCTGTTTTTT. This gives the protein CASSLASGRNTGELFF.